This passage covers 7 T cell receptor beta chains from one sample sequenced in a study of beta chain features in type 1 diabetes. Expressed TCRB transcripts got sequenced, as all isolated RNA was reverse transcribed. Here immunoSEQ multiplex PCR was the method, and the copy in TCRdb shows in-frame clones only, minus some. Of 350,000 to 400,000 clones in the sample, roughly 13% were seen once. No antigens are known for them. Study results and limitations: Shorter TCRB CDR3s, moderately but significantly so, were found in Type 1 diabetes patients in all four CD4+ subsets.

The specimen sequenced was naive CD4+ T cells from blood. The receptors originated from a woman under 30 with type 1 diabetes.

This clone was counted a few times. The chain carries TRBV9 and TRBJ2-7; 11 positions match TRBD2. The V and J ends lost 3 bases and 0 bases, in that order; junction bases with no gene match: 5. CDR3 length: 16 amino acids. Germline assignment: CDR1 SGDLS and CDR2 YYNGEE. The CDR3 loop is CASSGTGTSGSYEQYF. DNA of the CDR3: TGTGCCAGCAGCGGAACCGGGACTAGCGGCTCCTACGAGCAGTACTTC.

This chain connects TRBV2 to TRBJ1-2; 9 positions match TRBD1. The germline V gene has CDR1 SNHLY and CDR2 FYNNEI. The junction had 11 bases not matched to a gene; V was cut back by 11 bases and J by 7 bases. The CDR3 consists of 13 residues. DNA of the CDR3: TGTGCCGTGCAAAGGACAGGGGAGGTTGGCTACACCTTC. This codes for CAVQRTGEVGYTF.

The rearrangement uses TRBV6-5 and TRBJ1-4, with no clear D. CDR1 and CDR2 (germline): MNHEY, SVGAGI. V was pared by 5 bases and J by 4 bases, with 11 bases between. The CDR3 extends over 14 amino acids. CDR3 DNA sequence: TGTGCCAGCAGTCGTGAGGGAGGTAATGAAAAACTGTTTTTT. It yields the protein CASSREGGNEKLFF.

The V call is TRBV11-3, the J call TRBJ1-1, with 7 bases aligning to TRBD1. The V gene end was trimmed by 3 bases and the J gene end by 3 bases; junction bases not matched to a gene: 1. The CDR3 spans 13 residues. Germline V gene sequence: CDR1 SGHNT, CDR2 YENEEA. The CDR3 coding sequence is TGTGCCAGCAGCTTTACAGGGGACACTGAAGCTTTCTTT. It specifies CASSFTGDTEAFF.

In this sample, this clone turned up a few times. V usage is TRBV4-3 and J usage is TRBJ2-7; 9 bases map to TRBD2. The CDR3 loop spans 14 amino acids. V was clipped by 2 bases and J by 5 bases; unmatched bases: 4. In germline, CDR1 is LGHNA, CDR2 YSLEER. The CDR3 is CASSQLRTSDEQYF. CDR3 nucleotides: TGCGCCAGCAGCCAATTACGGACTAGCGACGAGCAGTACTTC.

This clone has just a few counts. The gene calls are TRBV5-5 and TRBJ2-1, with a weak D call TRBD2 (5 bases). The germline V gene has CDR1 SGHKS and CDR2 YYEKEE (reference sequence). The CDR3 length is 13 residues. Trimming removed 0 bases from V and 4 bases from J, with 5 bases in between. CDR3 loop: CASSLGEYNEQFF. The CDR3 DNA sequence: TGTGCCAGCAGCTTGGGGGAGTACAATGAGCAGTTCTTC. Full variable domain (remainder filled in from reference TRBV5-5 and TRBJ2-1): DAGVTQSPTHLIKTRGQQVTLRCSPISGHKSVSWYQQVLGQGPQFIFQYYEKEERGRGNFPDRFSARQFPNYSSELNVNALLLGDSALYLCASSLGEYNEQFFGPGTRLTVL.

In its sample, this clone was seen a few times. The rearrangement links TRBV15 to TRBJ1-6; D remains ambiguous. From germline, CDR1 is LNHNV and CDR2 YYDKDF (reference sequence). CDR3 length equals 15 residues. The V gene lost 1 base and the J gene lost 8 bases, with 12 bases spanning the gap. DNA for the CDR3: TGTGCCACCAGCAGAGTTCGAGGGTGGGATTCACCCCTCCACTTT. It yields the protein CATSRVRGWDSPLHF.